This passage covers 17 T cell receptor beta chains from one sample sequenced in a study of shared clonotypes between healthy human individuals. TCRdb's table, derived via immunoSEQ multiplex PCR, lists solely in-frame clones and lacks some. The sample lists a few million clones; around nine tenths were seen once. Material for sequencing was naive CD4+ T cells sorted from blood. The subset was: CD45RA+ positively selected. All receptors derive from a young man in good health.

This clone was seen only once. This chain links TRBV10-3 with TRBJ2-7, with 9 nucleotides matching TRBD1. The ends lost 0 bases at V and 6 bases at J; junction bases unmatched: 3. Germline CDR1 ENHRY, CDR2 SYGVKD. The CDR3 has 14 residues. The chain's CDR3 is CAISESTGGREQYF. The CDR3, as DNA: TGTGCCATCAGTGAGTCGACAGGGGGTCGCGAGCAGTACTTC.

This clone was counted a single time. The chain couples TRBV7-9 to TRBJ2-5; D is undetermined. This CDR3 spans 13 amino acids. The germline gives CDR1 SEHNR, CDR2 FQNEAQ (reference sequence). The V end was cut by 0 bases, the J end by 5 bases, with 7 bases between. The CDR3 here is CASSLAGLETQYF. The DNA for the CDR3 is TGTGCCAGCAGCTTAGCGGGGTTGGAGACCCAGTACTTC.

The V gene is TRBV5-5, the J gene TRBJ2-2, with 8 bases lining up with TRBD2. V was pared by 1 base and J by 1 base, with 3 bases of the junction left unmatched. This CDR3 region has 16 residues. CDR1 is SGHKS and CDR2 is YYEKEE in the germline V gene (reference sequence). CDR3 residues: CASSLFLAGNTGELFF. DNA of the CDR3: TGTGCCAGCAGCTTGTTCCTAGCGGGGAACACCGGGGAGCTGTTTTTT.

This chain uses TRBV30 with TRBJ1-1, with TRBD1 identical over 7 bases. This CDR3 spans 14 amino acids. J gave up 0 bases and V 0 bases, and 1 base lay outside the gene matches. CDR1 is GTSNPN and CDR2 is SVGIG in the germline V gene (reference sequence). CDR3: CAWSVDRVNTEAFF. In DNA, the CDR3 is TGTGCCTGGAGTGTCGACAGGGTGAACACTGAAGCTTTCTTT.

The chain is built from TRBV2 and TRBJ2-3; D may be TRBD1 (5 bases). The CDR3 consists of 14 residues. The germline gives CDR1 SNHLY, CDR2 FYNNEI. The V end lost 4 bases, the J end lost 0 bases, and 8 bases lay between the germline ends. The CDR3 sequence is CASSAGSSTDTQYF. CDR3 nucleotides: TGTGCCAGCAGTGCAGGGTCTAGCACAGATACGCAGTATTTT.

As concerns this clone: In the same sample, other DNA sequences code for this CDR3. The chain uses TRBV18 and TRBJ1-2, with D maybe TRBD1 (5 bases). V lost 4 bases and J 3 bases, leaving 9 bases between the germline ends. The CDR3 is made up of 13 amino acids. Germline V gene lookup returns CDR1 KGHSH and CDR2 LQKENI. The CDR3 spells CASSQGRDYGYTF. CDR3 DNA: TGTGCCAGCTCACAGGGGAGAGACTATGGCTACACCTTC.

This clone was recorded only once. The genes are TRBV7-6 and TRBJ2-2; 10 bases map to TRBD2. The CDR3 extends over 20 amino acids. From germline, CDR1 is SGHVS and CDR2 FNYEAQ. Trimming removed 4 bases from V and 3 bases from J; junction bases left unmatched: 17. This CDR3 is CASSSRVGLAGERDTGELFF. The CDR3 DNA reads as TGTGCCAGCAGCTCTCGGGTAGGGCTAGCGGGAGAGAGGGACACCGGGGAGCTGTTTTTT.

The rearrangement uses TRBV6-1 and TRBJ2-7, with TRBD2 matching 7 bases. After removal of 1 base from V and 3 bases from J, the junction contained 6 bases not matched to a gene. Germline V CDR1 and CDR2: MNHNS, SASEGT. The CDR3 runs 15 residues. The CDR3 region is CASSEGSGAIYEQYF. In DNA, the CDR3 is TGTGCCAGCAGTGAAGGAAGCGGGGCCATCTACGAGCAGTACTTC.

Here the CDR3 reads CASSLRGLAGGIQETQYF. CDR3 nucleotide sequence: TGTGCCAGCAGCTTACGGGGACTAGCGGGAGGTATCCAAGAGACCCAGTACTTC. This chain connects TRBV7-2 to TRBJ2-5; 15 nucleotides agree with TRBD2. Germline assignment: CDR1 SGHTA and CDR2 FQGNSA. This CDR3 contains 18 residues. V trimming: 2 bases; J trimming: 1 base; junction bases outside the gene matches: 5.

CDR3 nucleotides: TGTGCCAGTAAGGGACAGGGAATCACTGAAGCTTTCTTT. Translated, it gives CASKGQGITEAFF. V gene TRBV19 combines with J gene TRBJ1-1, with TRBD1 matching 9 bases. The CDR3 is made up of 13 amino acids. The germline CDR1 and CDR2 sequences are LNHDA and SQIVND (reference sequence). Unmatched junction bases numbered 4, after V lost 7 bases and J lost 4 bases. Full variable domain (remainder filled in from reference TRBV19 and TRBJ1-1): DGGITQSPKYLFRKEGQNVTLSCEQNLNHDAMYWYRQDPGQGLRLIYYSQIVNDFQKGDIAEGYSVSREKKESFPLTVTSAQKNPTAFYLCASKGQGITEAFFGQGTRLTVV.

The V gene is TRBV5-1, the J gene TRBJ1-2; unclear D gene. The V end lost 4 bases, the J end lost 2 bases, and 15 bases lay between the germline ends. This CDR3 contains 15 residues. Germline lookup yields CDR1 SGHRS and CDR2 YFSETQ. The DNA of the CDR3 is TGCGCCAGCAGCCCCTTGGGCGGTACCAACTATGGCTACACCTTC. This sequence encodes CASSPLGGTNYGYTF.

Of note for this clone: The sample carries other DNA sequences with the same CDR3. The V gene is TRBV6-6, the J gene TRBJ2-1; D gene unclear. With 5 bases removed from V and 6 bases from J, the gap between germline ends came to 5 bases. The V gene's germline CDR1 is MNHNY and CDR2 SVGAGI (reference sequence). The CDR3 spans 11 residues. CDR3 in amino acids: CASSPVNEQFF. In nucleotides, the CDR3 is TGTGCCAGCAGTCCCGTCAATGAGCAGTTCTTC.

V is TRBV9 and J is TRBJ2-3, with unresolved D. Trimming cost V 3 bases and J 2 bases, with 7 bases left between them. The length of the CDR3 is 13 residues. Per the germline V gene, CDR1 is SGDLS and CDR2 is YYNGEE. The CDR3 sequence: CASSGTFTDTQYF. The CDR3 DNA is TGTGCCAGCAGCGGGACCTTCACAGATACGCAGTATTTT. The full variable domain, with the rest looked up from reference TRBV9 and TRBJ2-3, is DSGVTQTPKHLITATGQRVTLRCSPRSGDLSVYWYQQSLDQGLQFLIQYYNGEERAKGNILERFSAQQFPDLHSELNLSSLELGDSALYFCASSGTFTDTQYFGPGTRLTVL.

In the case of this clone: The identical CDR3 is also encoded by other nucleotide sequences in the sample. V is TRBV2 and J is TRBJ1-4; D uncertain. Trimming cost V 6 bases and J 4 bases, with 6 bases left between them. The CDR3 length is 12 residues. The V gene's germline CDR1 is SNHLY and CDR2 FYNNEI. In nucleotides, the CDR3 is TGTGCCAGCAGACAGCTTAATGAAAAACTGTTTTTT. Protein sequence: CASRQLNEKLFF.

Only a few counts were recorded for this clone. V and J are TRBV5-1 and TRBJ1-3; D remains ambiguous. Between the trimmed V and J ends, which lost 7 bases and 7 bases, there was a span of 9 bases. CDR1 is SGHRS, CDR2 YFSETQ, per germline. The CDR3 has 11 residues. DNA of the CDR3: TGCGCCAGCTCTTCTGCTAACACCATATATTTT. It yields the protein CASSSANTIYF.

The genes are TRBV10-3 and TRBJ1-4; TRBD1 is a possible D gene (5 bases). CDR3 length: 15 residues. In germline, CDR1 is ENHRY, CDR2 SYGVKD. Between the trimmed V and J ends, which lost 3 bases and 6 bases, there was a span of 14 bases. CDR3 DNA: TGTGCCATCAGTGAAGGTGGGACGAACCATGAAAAACTGTTTTTT. Its protein product is CAISEGGTNHEKLFF.

The V call is TRBV4-2, the J call TRBJ1-4, with 9 bases aligning to TRBD1. Germline values: CDR1 LGHNA, CDR2 YNFKEQ. Trimming cost V 1 base and J 6 bases; bases outside gene matches: 3. The CDR3 totals 15 residues. CDR3 sequence: CASSQGTGADEKLFF. The CDR3 bases are TGTGCCAGCAGCCAAGGGACAGGGGCAGATGAAAAACTGTTTTTT.